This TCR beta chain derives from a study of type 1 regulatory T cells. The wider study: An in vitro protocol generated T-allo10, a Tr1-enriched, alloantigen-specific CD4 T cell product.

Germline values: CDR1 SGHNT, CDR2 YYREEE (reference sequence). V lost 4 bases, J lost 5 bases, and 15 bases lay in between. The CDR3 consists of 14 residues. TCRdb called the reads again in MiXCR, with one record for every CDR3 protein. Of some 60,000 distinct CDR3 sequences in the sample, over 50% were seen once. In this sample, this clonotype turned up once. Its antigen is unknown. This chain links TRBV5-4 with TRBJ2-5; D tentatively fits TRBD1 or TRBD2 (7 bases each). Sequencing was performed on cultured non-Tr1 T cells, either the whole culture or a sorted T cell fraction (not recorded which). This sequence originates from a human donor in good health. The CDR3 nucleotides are TGTGCCAGCAGCCCCAGGGGGGGCTCGGAGACCCAGTACTTC. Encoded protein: CASSPRGGSETQYF.